A single sample gave rise to the 10 T cell receptor beta chains below, sequenced in a study of cytomegalovirus exposure and HLA in healthy donors. Both 60 Vbeta primers and 13 Jbeta primers went into the PCR. Clones were sequenced by immunoSEQ multiplex PCR, and TCRdb holds only the in-frame ones, with some missing. The table lists around 190,000 clones, around 80% of them singletons. The sample comprised PBMCs. The source is a girl aged 2 to 10 in good health and CMV-seropositive.

The J gene is TRBJ2-7, the V gene TRBV5-6; possibly TRBD1 for D (6 bases). Between the trimmed V and J ends, which lost 0 bases and 0 bases, there was a span of 13 bases. The germline V gene has CDR1 SGHDT and CDR2 YYEEEE. The CDR3 loop spans 16 amino acids. DNA for the CDR3: TGTGCCAGCAGCTTGGCGGGCAGGGGCTCCTCCTACGAGCAGTACTTC. It translates to CASSLAGRGSSYEQYF.

V gene TRBV6-1 combines with J gene TRBJ2-2; the match to TRBD1 covers 9 bases. The J segment lost 6 bases and the V segment lost 7 bases, leaving 6 bases of the junction unmatched. Germline assignment: CDR1 MNHNS and CDR2 SASEGT. There are 14 residues in the CDR3. CDR3 residues: CASTPGQGAGELFF. In DNA, the CDR3 is TGTGCCAGCACCCCGGGACAGGGAGCCGGGGAGCTGTTTTTT.

The chain carries TRBV9 and TRBJ2-3; weak D call: TRBD2 (6 bases). Germline values: CDR1 SGDLS, CDR2 YYNGEE. CDR3 size: 17 residues. V was pared by 4 bases and J by 4 bases, with 22 bases between. This CDR3 reads CASSSLGFAGRADTQYF. The CDR3 DNA reads TGTGCCAGCAGCTCTCTCGGGTTCGCGGGAAGGGCAGATACGCAGTATTTT. The whole variable domain, filled in from reference TRBV9 and TRBJ2-3, reads DSGVTQTPKHLITATGQRVTLRCSPRSGDLSVYWYQQSLDQGLQFLIQYYNGEERAKGNILERFSAQQFPDLHSELNLSSLELGDSALYFCASSSLGFAGRADTQYFGPGTRLTVL.

V is TRBV30 and J is TRBJ2-1, with D perhaps matching TRBD2 (5 bases). The CDR3 is 14 amino acids. Germline values: CDR1 GTSNPN, CDR2 SVGIG (reference sequence). Trimming removed 1 base from V and 9 bases from J, with 16 bases in between. The CDR3 DNA is TGTGCCTGGAGTGCAAAGAGGGCGGGCGGTGAGCAGTTCTTC. It translates to CAWSAKRAGGEQFF.

The chain is built from TRBV30 and TRBJ1-4, with D perhaps matching TRBD1 (6 bases). CDR3 length: 15 residues. V lost 2 bases to trimming and J lost 7 bases, with 17 bases between them. Germline CDR1 and CDR2: GTSNPN and SVGIG (reference sequence). This CDR3 reads CAWSPRGGSGEKLFF. The CDR3 coding sequence is TGTGCCTGGAGTCCCCGCGGGGGCTCGGGTGAAAAACTGTTTTTT. The full variable domain, completed using reference TRBV30 and TRBJ1-4, is SQTIHQWPATLVQPVGSPLSLECTVEGTSNPNLYWYRQAAGRGLQLLFYSVGIGQISSEVPQNLSASRPQDRQFILSSKKLLLSDSGFYLCAWSPRGGSGEKLFFGSGTQLSVL.

This clone was recorded once. This chain uses TRBV5-1 with TRBJ2-7; possibly TRBD1 for D (5 bases). Germline assignment: CDR1 SGHRS and CDR2 YFSETQ. Trimming removed 0 bases from V and 8 bases from J, with 15 bases in between. This CDR3 is 14 amino acids long. The CDR3 reads CASSLDGQGEQQYF. CDR3 nucleotides: TGCGCCAGCAGCTTGGATGGCCAGGGTGAGCAGCAGTACTTC.

CDR3 region: CASSQGARDTQYF. The CDR3 DNA reads as TGTGCCAGCAGCCAGGGGGCCCGGGATACGCAGTATTTT. V and J are TRBV27 and TRBJ2-3; TRBD1 matches at 8 bases. Trimming at V came to 6 bases and at J to 6 bases, leaving 5 bases not matched to a gene. This CDR3 region has 13 residues. In germline, CDR1 is MNHEY, CDR2 SMNVEV (reference sequence).

V gene TRBV4-1 combines with J gene TRBJ2-1; D not certain. This CDR3 contains 14 residues. V was shortened by 4 bases and J by 3 bases, with 10 bases between the two germline ends. Germline V lookup: CDR1 MGHRA, CDR2 YSYEKL. This CDR3 reads CASSPITIYNEQFF. CDR3 nucleotides: TGCGCCAGCAGCCCGATTACAATCTACAATGAGCAGTTCTTC.

The genes are TRBV28 and TRBJ1-2; D is unresolved. V lost 10 bases and J lost 6, with 24 bases in between. CDR1 is MDHEN and CDR2 is SYDVKM in the germline V gene. This CDR3 contains 15 residues. The CDR3 DNA sequence: TGTGCCACTCAACCTCAGGCCTTTGGGTACGATGGCTACACCTTC. It encodes CATQPQAFGYDGYTF.

The chain uses TRBV11-2 and TRBJ2-7, with D maybe TRBD2 (6 bases). The CDR3 length is 15 residues. Germline-derived CDR1 and CDR2 are SGHAT and FQNNGV. V lost 5 bases and J lost 5, with 19 bases in between. CDR3 in DNA: TGTGCCAGCAGCCCCCGCGCGGGAAGGGCCGACGAGCAGTACTTC. Translation: CASSPRAGRADEQYF.